This T cell receptor (beta chain) was observed in a study of Ad26.COV2.S vaccination and SARS-CoV-2 variants (dated by TCRdb to the early 2020s). With regard to the full study: Vaccine-arm donors were drawn from COV1001, a multicentre, randomized, double-blind, placebo-controlled phase I-IIa trial of Ad26.COV2.S in healthy adults. Ad26.COV2.S was administered intramuscularly at 5 x 10^10 or 1 x 10^11 viral particles, either as a single shot or as two shots given 56 days apart. The specificity and breadth of SARS-CoV-2-reactive T cell receptors after Ad26.COV2.S vaccination were assessed by TCRbeta repertoire sequencing. A total of around 32 samples were included in the TCR-sequenced set, comprising around 19 Ad26.COV2.S vaccine recipients, 5 placebo recipients and 8 SARS-CoV-2 convalescent individuals. Participants in the trial were split at random into five groups of five each, receiving low-dose or high-dose Ad26.COV2.S once or twice, or else placebo on both occasions. Blinding of investigators to trial group allocation was maintained during experiments and outcome assessment.

Sample treatment or condition, as interpreted from the label and publication: about 20 received Ad26.COV2.S at low or high dose, single or two shots; 5 received placebo; per-sample allocation not given. Repertoires of vaccine and placebo recipients were sequenced from samples taken on day 63 after the first injection. In Cohort 1b, 25 or so adults aged 18-55 years were enrolled at a single site in Boston, USA, between 29 July and 7 August 2020. Ad26.COV2.S was a replication-incompetent adenovirus type 26 vector that expressed a prefusion-stabilized SARS-CoV-2 spike protein derived from the original Wuhan strain. TCRbeta CDR3 regions were sequenced with the immunoSEQ Assay. After extraction, genomic DNA underwent amplification by bias-controlled multiplex PCR, followed by high-throughput sequencing. Processing in the source paper ran as follows. To quantify the absolute abundance of every unique TCRbeta CDR3 region, sequences were collapsed and filtered. T cell fraction was estimated by normalization of TCRbeta template counts to usable DNA, with usable DNA being measured through amplification of reference genes present in all nucleated cells. Repertoire TCRs were annotated as SARS-CoV-2-specific by exact matching of V gene, CDR3 amino acid sequence and J gene to a known reactive TCR set. The reference SARS-CoV-2 TCR set was derived from MIRA and filtered for enrichment in COVID-19-positive ImmuneCODE repertoires, a step that removed public or cross-reactive TCRs. Drawing on the MIRA antigens, annotated TCRs were analysed further at the level of specific ORF or position within ORF. Breadth was defined as annotated unique rearrangements over total unique productive rearrangements; depth was the summed frequency of those rearrangements. Two-sided Wilcoxon rank-sum tests were applied when comparing TCR breadth between groups. TCRdb holds this immuneACCESS table with in-frame rearrangements only. Some clones are missing; in checked studies, unresolved V genes explain under half, and the rest has no known cause. V and J calls and clone size are as listed in that table; D and trimming were resolved from the DNA. The table for this sample lists some 340,000 clones; around 83% of them were counted only once. The ten largest clonotypes hold approximately 1.9% of the sample.

CDR1 and CDR2 are drawn from the germline V gene (reference sequence): LGHDT, YNNKEL. Clipping removes 1 base from V and 7 bases from J, with 5 as the unmatched junction base count. From the cysteine through the phenylalanine, the CDR3 covers 15 amino acids. Only CDR3 DNA remains: 45 bases, in frame from the first base. Overall study results and their limits: The study was not powered to compare responses between vaccine doses or regimens. The authors noted that the TCR breadth and depth analyses may have underestimated total T cell responses. Ad26.COV2.S recipients had higher spike-specific TCR breadth than placebo recipients (P = 0.0014). Vaccine and placebo recipients had comparable non-spike TCR breadth, which fits with the vaccine containing only spike. After vaccination, spike-specific CD8+ and CD4+ T cell responses were reported to show substantial breadth.

Notes on this clone: Its specific antigen is unknown. No much larger clonotype is one base removed from it; base qualities were not supplied.

The chain uses TRBV3-1 (or the pseudogene TRBV3-2) and TRBJ2-4; 9 central bases correspond to TRBD2. The source material was peripheral blood, sampled in a trial of Ad26.COV2.S vaccine versus placebo. The TCR comes from a person between 18 and 59 years old who received the Ad26.COV2.S COVID-19 vaccine or a placebo. The DNA sequence is as follows: TGTGCCAGCAGCCAAGGGGCGGGGGGGCACAACATTCAGTACTTC. It codes for CASSQGAGGHNIQYF.